The 18 T cell receptor beta chains reported below all come from one sample, sequenced in a study of graft-versus-host responses after intestinal transplantation. The antigens of these receptors remain unknown. Clones were sequenced by immunoSEQ multiplex PCR, and TCRdb holds only the in-frame ones, with some missing. Altogether more than 100,000 clones are present, more than 85% being singletons, with the ten largest covering 0.95% to 1.5%. Material: unstimulated CD8+ T cells sorted from spleen or lymph node cells, obtained before intestinal transplant. The source of these receptors is a human donor who received an intestinal transplant.

The rearrangement uses TRBV25-1 and TRBJ2-1, with 13 positions matching TRBD2. Trimming cost V 2 bases and J 5 bases; bases outside gene matches: 3. From germline, CDR1 is MGHDK and CDR2 SYGVNS. The CDR3 is made up of 16 amino acids. This chain's CDR3 is CASSERGLAGNNEQFF. CDR3 coding DNA: TGTGCCAGCAGTGAAAGGGGACTAGCGGGGAACAATGAGCAGTTCTTC.

This clone was observed a few times. This sequence joins TRBV6-5 and TRBJ2-1; a possible D gene is TRBD2 (6 bases). Germline CDR1 MNHEY, CDR2 SVGAGI. V lost 0 bases to trimming and J lost 7 bases, with 13 bases between them. The CDR3 sequence is 15 residues long. The CDR3 region has the DNA TGTGCCAGCAGTTACTCGACGGGACTGACGAATGAGCAGTTCTTC. As protein: CASSYSTGLTNEQFF.

This clone was seen more than once but under ten times. The chain has TRBV29-1 and TRBJ1-2; 11 bases line up with TRBD1. This CDR3 has 14 amino acids. V dropped 4 bases and J dropped 6; count of bases not matched to a gene: 7. The germline V gene encodes CDR1 SQVTM and CDR2 ANQGSEA. The CDR3 DNA is TGCAGCGTTGGAGGGACAGGGGGGGACGATGGCTACACCTTC. The encoded protein is CSVGGTGGDDGYTF.

This clone was detected once. CDR3 sequence reads: CASSLLGGANYGYTF. The CDR3 region has the DNA TGTGCCAGCAGCCTCCTGGGGGGCGCGAACTATGGCTACACCTTC. This chain links TRBV7-8 with TRBJ1-2; possible D gene TRBD1, 6 bases. CDR1 is SGHVS, CDR2 FQNEAQ, per germline. This CDR3 contains 15 residues. Trimming removed 5 bases from V and 2 bases from J, with 15 bases in between. Based on the CDR3 plus reference TRBV7-8 and TRBJ1-2, the full variable domain is GAGVSQSPRYKVAKRGQDVALRCDPISGHVSLFWYQQALGQGPEFLTYFQNEAQLDKSGLPSDRFFAERPEGSVSTLKIQRTQQEDSAVYLCASSLLGGANYGYTFGSGTRLTVV.

This clone was picked up one time. The chain uses TRBV6-5 and TRBJ2-1; 7 nucleotides match TRBD1. Germline assignment: CDR1 MNHEY and CDR2 SVGAGI. The CDR3 is 14 residues long. Trimming removed 3 bases from V and 6 bases from J; junction bases left unmatched: 5. For the CDR3, the DNA is TGTGCCAGCAGTTATCAGGGGGTCATCAATGAGCAGTTCTTC. Its protein product is CASSYQGVINEQFF.

The chain couples TRBV15 to TRBJ2-3; D might be TRBD2 (6 bases). Trimming stripped 0 bases from V and 5 bases from J, with 9 bases between. CDR3 size: 14 residues. Germline-derived CDR1 and CDR2 are LNHNV and YYDKDF (reference sequence). The CDR3 protein is CATSRDSGEDTQYF. In DNA, the CDR3 is TGTGCCACCAGCAGAGATAGCGGTGAAGATACGCAGTATTTT.

The chain uses TRBV29-1 and TRBJ2-1; 10 bases are a match to TRBD2. Per the germline V gene, CDR1 is SQVTM and CDR2 is ANQGSEA. Germline trimming cut 3 bases from V and 3 bases from J; bases unmatched to any gene: 5. The CDR3 has 15 residues. CDR3 amino acids: CSVELLAGRYNEQFF. The CDR3 bases are TGCAGCGTTGAGTTACTAGCGGGGCGCTACAATGAGCAGTTCTTC.

This chain joins TRBV10-3 and TRBJ1-3; maybe TRBD1 (6 bases). The germline CDR1 and CDR2 sequences are ENHRY and SYGVKD. The CDR3 runs to 14 residues. Trimming took 10 bases from V and 1 from J, leaving 14 bases between them. CDR3 DNA: TGTGCCACCTTGGGGCAGGGGTCTGGAAACACCATATATTTT. This codes for CATLGQGSGNTIYF.

The CDR3 sequence: CATTTTNDPYEQYF. CDR3 nucleotides: TGTGCCACCACGACCACCAATGATCCCTACGAGCAGTACTTC. The gene calls are TRBV6-1 and TRBJ2-7; no firm D call. Trimming cost V 10 bases and J 2 bases, with 18 bases left between them. Germline CDR1 is MNHNS and CDR2 is SASEGT. This CDR3 has 14 amino acids.

V gene TRBV7-6 combines with J gene TRBJ2-7; D not certain. The V gene's germline CDR1 is SGHVS and CDR2 FNYEAQ. V was shortened by 0 bases and J by 6 bases, with 9 bases between the two germline ends. The CDR3 contains 13 residues. The CDR3: CASSLAILSEQYF. The DNA of the CDR3 is TGTGCCAGCAGCTTAGCGATTTTGAGCGAGCAGTACTTC.

The chain employs TRBV15 and TRBJ2-1; 9 nucleotides line up with TRBD1. V shed 4 bases and J 9 bases; nucleotides not matched to a gene: 4. Germline-derived CDR1 and CDR2 are LNHNV and YYDKDF (reference sequence). CDR3 size: 13 residues. The CDR3 nucleotides are TGTGCCACCAGCACCGGGACAGGGCCTGAGCAGTTCTTC. It translates to CATSTGTGPEQFF.

The CDR3 region is CASSVGPTIKRYEQYF. The DNA of the CDR3 is TGTGCCAGCAGCGTAGGCCCAACCATAAAGAGGTACGAGCAGTACTTC. The chain links TRBV9 to TRBJ2-7; unclear D gene. The V and J ends lost 0 bases and 4 bases respectively, with 17 bases between them. The CDR3 sequence is 16 residues long. Per the germline V gene, CDR1 is SGDLS and CDR2 is YYNGEE. The full variable domain, with the rest looked up from reference TRBV9 and TRBJ2-7, is DSGVTQTPKHLITATGQRVTLRCSPRSGDLSVYWYQQSLDQGLQFLIQYYNGEERAKGNILERFSAQQFPDLHSELNLSSLELGDSALYFCASSVGPTIKRYEQYFGPGTRLTVT.

This rearrangement joins TRBV19 to TRBJ2-1, with D unclear. Trimming pared 6 bases from V and 5 bases from J, leaving 5 bases between. Germline V gene data show CDR1 as LNHDA and CDR2 as SQIVND (reference sequence). This CDR3 spans 11 amino acids. CDR3 region: CASRLNNEQFF. The CDR3 DNA reads as TGTGCCAGTAGGTTGAACAATGAGCAGTTCTTC.

The chain employs TRBV7-8 and TRBJ1-4, with D possibly being TRBD1 (5 bases). Germline V CDR1 and CDR2: SGHVS, FQNEAQ. Trimming pared 0 bases from V and 0 bases from J, leaving 14 bases between. The CDR3 has 18 residues. CDR3 bases: TGTGCCAGCAGCTTAGCGTTCGGGACCATCTCAACTAATGAAAAACTGTTTTTT. Its translation: CASSLAFGTISTNEKLFF.

The V gene is TRBV13, the J gene TRBJ2-1; the D gene is possibly TRBD2 (5 bases). V was trimmed by 1 base and J by 3 bases, leaving 7 bases between them. Germline CDR1 reads PRHDT; CDR2 reads FYEKMQ (reference sequence). CDR3 size: 14 residues. The CDR3 DNA sequence: TGTGCCAGCAGCTTAGCGGGGTACTACAATGAGCAGTTCTTC. Residues: CASSLAGYYNEQFF.

V gene TRBV2 combines with J gene TRBJ2-7, with 9 nucleotides matching TRBD2. The junction had 8 bases not matched to a gene; V was cut back by 11 bases and J by 0 bases. CDR1 and CDR2 (germline): SNHLY, FYNNEI. The CDR3 extends over 14 amino acids. This chain's CDR3 is CAGLKRGASYEQYF. CDR3 DNA: TGTGCCGGGCTGAAGCGGGGGGCCTCCTACGAGCAGTACTTC.

The rearrangement uses TRBV4-1 and TRBJ1-5, with D unresolved. CDR3 length: 12 residues. The ends were cut back, 2 bases at V and 9 bases at J, with 8 bases in the middle. Germline V gene lookup returns CDR1 MGHRA and CDR2 YSYEKL. The CDR3 coding sequence is TGCGCCAGCAGCCAATCATCGGGGCCCCAGCATTTT. Protein sequence: CASSQSSGPQHF.

CDR3 bases: TGTGCCCATTCACCCCTCCACTTT. Residues: CAHSPLHF. J is TRBJ1-6 and V is TRBV6-9; no clear D. The ends were cut back, 11 bases at V and 8 bases at J, with 1 base in the middle. The CDR3 contains 8 residues. Per the germline V gene, CDR1 is MNHGY and CDR2 is SVAAGI.